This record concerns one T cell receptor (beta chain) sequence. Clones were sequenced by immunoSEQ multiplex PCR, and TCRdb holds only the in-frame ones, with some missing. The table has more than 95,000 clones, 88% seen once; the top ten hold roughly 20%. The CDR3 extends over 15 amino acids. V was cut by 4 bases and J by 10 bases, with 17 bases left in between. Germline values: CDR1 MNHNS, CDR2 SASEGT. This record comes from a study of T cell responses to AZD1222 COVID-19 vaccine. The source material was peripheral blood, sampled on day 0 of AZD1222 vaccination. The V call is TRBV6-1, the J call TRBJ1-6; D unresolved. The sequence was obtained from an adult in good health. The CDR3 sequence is CASSGARASGSPLHF. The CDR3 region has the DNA TGTGCCAGCAGTGGAGCTCGGGCCTCGGGCTCACCCCTCCACTTT.